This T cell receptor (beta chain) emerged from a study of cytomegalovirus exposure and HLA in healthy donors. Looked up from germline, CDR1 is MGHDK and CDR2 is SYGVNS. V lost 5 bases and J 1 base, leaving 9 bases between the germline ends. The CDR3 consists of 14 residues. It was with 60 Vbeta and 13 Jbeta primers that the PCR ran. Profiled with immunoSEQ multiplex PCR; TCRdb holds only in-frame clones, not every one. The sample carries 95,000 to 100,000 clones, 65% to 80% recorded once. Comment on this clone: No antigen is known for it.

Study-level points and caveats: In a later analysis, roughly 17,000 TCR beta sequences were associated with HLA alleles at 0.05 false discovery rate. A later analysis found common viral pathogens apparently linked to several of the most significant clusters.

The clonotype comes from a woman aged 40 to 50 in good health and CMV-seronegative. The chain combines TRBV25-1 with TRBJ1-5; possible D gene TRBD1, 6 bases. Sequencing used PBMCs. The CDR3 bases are TGTGCCAGCAGTCAAACAGGGAGCAATCAGCCCCAGCATTTT. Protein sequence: CASSQTGSNQPQHF.